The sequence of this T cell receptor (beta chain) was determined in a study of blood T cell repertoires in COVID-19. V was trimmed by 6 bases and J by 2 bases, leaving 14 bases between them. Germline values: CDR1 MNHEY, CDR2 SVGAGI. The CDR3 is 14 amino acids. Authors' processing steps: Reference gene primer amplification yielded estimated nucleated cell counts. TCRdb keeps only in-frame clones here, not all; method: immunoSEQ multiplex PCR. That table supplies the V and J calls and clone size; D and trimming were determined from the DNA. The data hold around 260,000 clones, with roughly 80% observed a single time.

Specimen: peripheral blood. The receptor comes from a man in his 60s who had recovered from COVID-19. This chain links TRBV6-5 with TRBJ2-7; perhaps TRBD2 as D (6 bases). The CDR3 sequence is CASRAGTATYEQYF. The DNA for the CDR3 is TGTGCCAGCAGGGCCGGGACTGCAACCTACGAGCAGTACTTC.